This T cell receptor beta chain is from a study of cytotoxic CD8 clonotypes in ibrutinib-treated CLL. Study details: Mean values per sample were around 270,000 productive templates and more than 90,000 productive rearrangements.

Germline CDR1 MDHEN, CDR2 SYDVKM. With 2 bases removed from V and 8 bases from J, the gap between germline ends came to 22 bases. The CDR3 totals 17 residues. Using immunoSEQ multiplex PCR, the repertoire was profiled, and TCRdb retains in-frame clones only, with some absent. The sample lists 120,000 to 150,000 clones, less than 95% seen once, with 11% in the top ten. The sequenced sample was PBMCs, obtained after 12 months of ibrutinib treatment. The rearrangement joins TRBV28 to TRBJ2-1; D not resolved. This TCR derives from a human donor with chronic lymphocytic leukemia. The CDR3 sequence is CASSLAALGFRYHEQFF. CDR3 nucleotide sequence: TGTGCCAGCAGTTTAGCGGCACTCGGGTTTCGGTACCATGAGCAGTTCTTC.